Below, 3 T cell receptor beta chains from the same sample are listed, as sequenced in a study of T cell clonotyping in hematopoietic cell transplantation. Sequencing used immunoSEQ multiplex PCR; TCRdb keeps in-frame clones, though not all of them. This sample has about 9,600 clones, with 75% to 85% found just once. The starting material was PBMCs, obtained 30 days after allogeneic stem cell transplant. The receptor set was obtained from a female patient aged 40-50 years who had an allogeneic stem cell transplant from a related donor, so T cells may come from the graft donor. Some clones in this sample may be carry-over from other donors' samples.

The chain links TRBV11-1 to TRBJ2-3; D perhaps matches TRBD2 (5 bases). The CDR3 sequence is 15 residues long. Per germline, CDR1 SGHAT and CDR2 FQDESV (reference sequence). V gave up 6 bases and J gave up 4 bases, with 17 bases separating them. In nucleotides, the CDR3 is TGTGCCAGCAGAGTTGGACCGCGCGGGCCAGATACGCAGTATTTT. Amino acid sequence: CASRVGPRGPDTQYF. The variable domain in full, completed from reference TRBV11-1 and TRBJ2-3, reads EAEVAQSPRYKITEKSQAVAFWCDPISGHATLYWYRQILGQGPELLVQFQDESVVDDSQLPKDRFSAERLKGVDSTLKIQPAELGDSAMYLCASRVGPRGPDTQYFGPGTRLTVL.

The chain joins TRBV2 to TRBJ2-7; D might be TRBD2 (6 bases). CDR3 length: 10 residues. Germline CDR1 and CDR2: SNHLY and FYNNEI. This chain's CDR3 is CSSGAYEQYF. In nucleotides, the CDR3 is TGTTCCTCGGGGGCCTACGAGCAGTACTTC.

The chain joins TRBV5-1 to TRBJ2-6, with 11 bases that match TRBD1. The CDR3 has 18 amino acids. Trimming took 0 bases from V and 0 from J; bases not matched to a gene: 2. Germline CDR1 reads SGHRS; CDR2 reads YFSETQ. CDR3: CASSLDGTGGSGANVLTF. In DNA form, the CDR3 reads TGCGCCAGCAGCTTGGACGGGACAGGGGGCTCTGGGGCCAACGTCCTGACTTTC.